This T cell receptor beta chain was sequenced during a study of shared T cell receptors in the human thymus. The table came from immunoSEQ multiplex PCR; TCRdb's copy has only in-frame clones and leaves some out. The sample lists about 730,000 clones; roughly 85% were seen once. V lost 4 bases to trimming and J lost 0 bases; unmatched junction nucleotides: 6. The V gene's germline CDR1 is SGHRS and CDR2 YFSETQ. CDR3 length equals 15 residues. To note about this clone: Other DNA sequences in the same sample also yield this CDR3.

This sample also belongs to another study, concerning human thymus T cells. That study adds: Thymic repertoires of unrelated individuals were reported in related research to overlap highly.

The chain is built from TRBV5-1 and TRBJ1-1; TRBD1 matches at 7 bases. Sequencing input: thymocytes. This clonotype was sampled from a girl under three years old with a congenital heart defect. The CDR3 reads CASSPRQGLNTEAFF. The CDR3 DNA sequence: TGCGCCAGCAGCCCCCGACAGGGACTGAACACTGAAGCTTTCTTT.